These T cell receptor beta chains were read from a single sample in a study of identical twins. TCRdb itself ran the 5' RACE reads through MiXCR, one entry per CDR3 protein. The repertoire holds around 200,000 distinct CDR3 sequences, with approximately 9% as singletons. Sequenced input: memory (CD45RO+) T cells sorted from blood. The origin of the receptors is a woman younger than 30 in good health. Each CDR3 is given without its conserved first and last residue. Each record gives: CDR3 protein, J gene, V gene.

CDR3: ASSPGLAGGEGGELF
J: TRBJ2-2
V: TRBV4-3

CDR3: ASLGAGEQY
J: TRBJ2-7
V: TRBV25-1

CDR3: ASSIKWGSGTADTQY
J: TRBJ2-3
V: TRBV19

CDR3: SVVGGSNQPQH
J: TRBJ1-5
V: TRBV29-1

CDR3: ASSAGTSSLYEQY
J: TRBJ2-7
V: TRBV27

CDR3: ASSLGGTVNYGYT
J: TRBJ1-2
V: TRBV12-3/TRBV12-4

CDR3: ASSFGASGGPYPWSGQF
J: TRBJ2-1
V: TRBV5-1

CDR3: ASSQGVYGYT
J: TRBJ1-2
V: TRBV3-1

CDR3: ASRLDGRNSPLH
J: TRBJ1-6
V: TRBV7-8

CDR3: ASSASPGRNTDTQY
J: TRBJ2-3
V: TRBV9

CDR3: SARDEGQGLDIQY
J: TRBJ2-4
V: TRBV20-1

CDR3: ASSPPAIRGTGELF
J: TRBJ2-2
V: TRBV18

CDR3: ASSLVGLYEQY
J: TRBJ2-7
V: TRBV7-2

CDR3: ASSELASGGATDTQY
J: TRBJ2-3
V: TRBV6-1

CDR3: SAPGQSGYGYT
J: TRBJ1-2
V: TRBV20-1

CDR3: ASSLWTGGRSTEAF
J: TRBJ1-1
V: TRBV7-9

CDR3: ASRVSLGRSYEQY
J: TRBJ2-7
V: TRBV2

CDR3: ASSLEWGYTEAF
J: TRBJ1-1
V: TRBV11-2

CDR3: ASSLIAASYEQY
J: TRBJ2-7
V: TRBV5-1

CDR3: ASSLAPGGETEAF
J: TRBJ1-1
V: TRBV7-6

CDR3: ASSANPGEGTDTGELF
J: TRBJ2-2
V: TRBV9

CDR3: ASSRRPGLAGVAGELF
J: TRBJ2-2
V: TRBV11-2

CDR3: ASSRGTVEDYGYT
J: TRBJ1-2
V: TRBV12-3/TRBV12-4

CDR3: SAAQQETQY
J: TRBJ2-5
V: TRBV20-1

CDR3: ASSYRTGQF
J: TRBJ2-1
V: TRBV6-2/TRBV6-3

CDR3: ASSVWSLANYGYT
J: TRBJ1-2
V: TRBV9

CDR3: SASIGRETQY
J: TRBJ2-5
V: TRBV20-1

CDR3: SARRVGTEAF
J: TRBJ1-1
V: TRBV20-1

CDR3: ASSDGTLGGADTQY
J: TRBJ2-3
V: TRBV6-4

CDR3: ASGARGNEQF
J: TRBJ2-1
V: TRBV19

CDR3: ASSQDWSRTYEQY
J: TRBJ2-7
V: TRBV4-3

CDR3: AISGDRVIANEQF
J: TRBJ2-1
V: TRBV10-3

CDR3: ASRLLAEAYNEQF
J: TRBJ2-1
V: TRBV5-1

CDR3: ASSQAVGTSGSTEQF
J: TRBJ2-1
V: TRBV4-3

CDR3: SVHRGTVGAGAF
J: TRBJ2-1
V: TRBV29-1

CDR3: ASRNSGDEKLF
J: TRBJ1-4
V: TRBV25-1

CDR3: ASSLQGLKNIQY
J: TRBJ2-4
V: TRBV5-6

CDR3: ASNIKGGSLNEQF
J: TRBJ2-1
V: TRBV12-3/TRBV12-4

CDR3: ASSLNGVTPGELF
J: TRBJ2-2
V: TRBV7-8

CDR3: ASRGSGVETQY
J: TRBJ2-5
V: TRBV2

CDR3: ASRGARLFETQY
J: TRBJ2-5
V: TRBV10-2

CDR3: SAGGRGLAGATDTQY
J: TRBJ2-3
V: TRBV20-1

CDR3: ASSLAAGGAYEQY
J: TRBJ2-7
V: TRBV12-3/TRBV12-4

CDR3: ASSLGGASGRADLGSYNEQF
J: TRBJ2-1
V: TRBV11-3

CDR3: SLTPGYQSDEQF
J: TRBJ2-1
V: TRBV20-1

CDR3: SAIVMRGANTGELF
J: TRBJ2-2
V: TRBV29-1

CDR3: ASSRQARRLRVTQY
J: TRBJ2-5
V: TRBV12-3/TRBV12-4

CDR3: SARRLAGGSYEQY
J: TRBJ2-7
V: TRBV20-1

CDR3: SVGGGGYNEQF
J: TRBJ2-1
V: TRBV20-1

CDR3: ASVKPGVQNEQF
J: TRBJ2-1
V: TRBV6-1

CDR3: ASSQPPGHLNTEAF
J: TRBJ1-1
V: TRBV14

CDR3: ASSGLAGESYNEQF
J: TRBJ2-1
V: TRBV11-3

CDR3: ASSSDPKYEQY
J: TRBJ2-7
V: TRBV11-3

CDR3: ATSRGGGRAFEETQY
J: TRBJ2-5
V: TRBV15

CDR3: SANSGSRYEQY
J: TRBJ2-7
V: TRBV20-1